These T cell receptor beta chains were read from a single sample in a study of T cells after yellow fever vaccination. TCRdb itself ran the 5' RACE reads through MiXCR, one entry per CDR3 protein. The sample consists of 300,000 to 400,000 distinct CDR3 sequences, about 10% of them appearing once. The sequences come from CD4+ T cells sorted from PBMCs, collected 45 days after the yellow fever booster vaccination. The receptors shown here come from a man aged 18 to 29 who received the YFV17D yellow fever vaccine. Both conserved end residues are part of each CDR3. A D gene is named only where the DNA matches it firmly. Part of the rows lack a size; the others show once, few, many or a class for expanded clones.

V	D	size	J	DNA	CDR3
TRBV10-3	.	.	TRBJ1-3	TGTGCCACCGGGAACTCTGGAAACACCATATATTTT	CATGNSGNTIYF
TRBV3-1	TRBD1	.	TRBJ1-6	TGTGCCAGCAGCCCCTTGGGGACAGGGGATTCACCCCTCCACTTT	CASSPLGTGDSPLHF
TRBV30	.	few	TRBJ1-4	TGTGCCTGGAGTGTGACAACGGCAGCCTATGAAAAACTGTTTTTT	CAWSVTTAAYEKLFF
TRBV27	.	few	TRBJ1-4	TGTGCCAGCAGCAGATCTCTAGGAACTAATGAAAAACTGTTTTTT	CASSRSLGTNEKLFF
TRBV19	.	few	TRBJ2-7	TGTGCCAGCACCGACCGCTACGAGCAGTACTTC	CASTDRYEQYF
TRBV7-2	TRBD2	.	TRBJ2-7	TGTGCCAGCAGGGAAAGCGGGGGCCTCTCTTCCTACGAGCAGTACTTC	CASRESGGLSSYEQYF
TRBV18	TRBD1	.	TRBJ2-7	TGTGCCAGCTCACCAGACAGGGGGCCTGGAGAGCAGTACTTC	CASSPDRGPGEQYF
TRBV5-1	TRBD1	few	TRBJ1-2	TGCGCCAGCAGCTTGGCGACAGGGGGCCCTTCAGGCTATGGCTACACCTTC	CASSLATGGPSGYGYTF
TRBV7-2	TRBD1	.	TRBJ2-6	TGTGCCAGCAGCCCCAGACAGGGCTTCTCTGGGGCCAACGTCCTGACTTTC	CASSPRQGFSGANVLTF
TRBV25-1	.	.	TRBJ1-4	TGTGCCAGCAGTGATACTCGGGGCGATGAAAAACTGTTTTTT	CASSDTRGDEKLFF
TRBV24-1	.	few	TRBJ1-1	TGTGCCACCAGTGATCCGGAGGAGACTGAAGCTTTCTTT	CATSDPEETEAFF
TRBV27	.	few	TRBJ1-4	TGTGCCAGCAGTCCCTGGGGGGAGGCAGGGGAAAAACTGTTTTTT	CASSPWGEAGEKLFF
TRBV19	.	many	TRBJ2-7	TGTGCCAGTAGTACACCACGGGGCCCCCGGTACTTC	CASSTPRGPRYF
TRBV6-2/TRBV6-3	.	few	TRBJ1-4	TGTGCCAGCAGTTACTCTTGGACGGCGGCTAATGAAAAACTGTTTTTT	CASSYSWTAANEKLFF
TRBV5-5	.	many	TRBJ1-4	TGTGCCAGCAGCTTGAGGAGTTCTAATGAAAAACTGTTTTTT	CASSLRSSNEKLFF
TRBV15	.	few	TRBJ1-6	TGTGCCACCAGCAGATTTCGAGGTCAGAATAATTCACCCCTCCACTTT	CATSRFRGQNNSPLHF
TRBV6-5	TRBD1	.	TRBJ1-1	TGTGCCAGCAGTTACCGGACAGGGGGCACTGAAGCTTTCTTT	CASSYRTGGTEAFF
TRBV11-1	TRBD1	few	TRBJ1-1	TGTGCCAGCAGCCCACACGGGACAGATACTGAAGCTTTCTTT	CASSPHGTDTEAFF
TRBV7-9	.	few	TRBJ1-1	TGTGCCAGCAGCGACGTCGGTGGCGGCCGAGCTTTCTTT	CASSDVGGGRAFF
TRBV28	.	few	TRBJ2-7	TGTGCCAGCAGTCTCACTCCTCAGGGTTCCGGGGACGAGCAGTACTTC	CASSLTPQGSGDEQYF
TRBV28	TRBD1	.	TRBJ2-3	TGTGCCAGCAGTTCATCAGGGGGCGAAACAGATACGCAGTATTTT	CASSSSGGETDTQYF
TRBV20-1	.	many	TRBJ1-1	TGCAGTGCGGTCCGGGGCCCTCTGGGGATTGAAGCTTTCTTT	CSAVRGPLGIEAFF
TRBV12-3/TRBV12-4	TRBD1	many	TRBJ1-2	TGTGCCAGCAGTTTAACAGGGGGAGTAGCTAACTATGGCTACACCTTC	CASSLTGGVANYGYTF
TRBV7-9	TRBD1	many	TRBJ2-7	TGTGCCAGCAGCCCCGGGGACAGGGTTGGCGAGCAGTACTTC	CASSPGDRVGEQYF
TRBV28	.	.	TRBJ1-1	TGTGCCAGCAGTTTTACAGGGAGGATGGACACTGAAGCTTTCTTT	CASSFTGRMDTEAFF
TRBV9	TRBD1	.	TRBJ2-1	TGTGCCAGCAGCGTTACTGGGGACAGATACAATGAGCAGTTCTTC	CASSVTGDRYNEQFF
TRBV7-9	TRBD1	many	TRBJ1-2	TGTGCCAGCAGCTTGACAGGGGGTGGCTACACCTTC	CASSLTGGGYTF
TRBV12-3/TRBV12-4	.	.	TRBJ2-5	TGTGCCAGCAGTTTAGCGGGGGCTCGGGGGACCCAGTACTTC	CASSLAGARGTQYF
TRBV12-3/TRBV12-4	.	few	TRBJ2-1	TGTGCCAGCAGTCGGGGTCACAATGAGCAGTTCTTC	CASSRGHNEQFF
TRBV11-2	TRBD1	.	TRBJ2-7	TGTGCCAGCAGCTCCGGACAGGGGGCGAACTACGAGCAGTACTTC	CASSSGQGANYEQYF
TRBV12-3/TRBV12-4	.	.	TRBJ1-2	TGTGCCAGCAGTTTCAGTAACTATGGCTACACCTTC	CASSFSNYGYTF
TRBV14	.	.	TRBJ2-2	TGTGCCAGCAGCCTCCTTTCGACAGGCATAACCGGGGAGCTGTTTTTT	CASSLLSTGITGELFF
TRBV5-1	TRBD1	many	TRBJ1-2	TGCGCCAGCGCGCGGGGACAGCGGCCCTCTAACTATGGCTACACCTTC	CASARGQRPSNYGYTF
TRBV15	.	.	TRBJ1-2	TGTGCCACCAGCAGAGATATGGGGGTGGGTGGCTACACCTTC	CATSRDMGVGGYTF
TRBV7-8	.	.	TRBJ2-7	TGTGCCAGCAGCTTAACCCGAGACCGGCTGAGCGGGCAGTACTTC	CASSLTRDRLSGQYF
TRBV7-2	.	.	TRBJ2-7	TGTGCCAGCAGCTTAGTGCAGGGGTCTCGCTACGAGCAGTACTTC	CASSLVQGSRYEQYF
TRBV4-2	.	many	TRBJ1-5	TGTGCCAGCAGCCACCCGGGGGACAATCAGCCCCAGCATTTT	CASSHPGDNQPQHF
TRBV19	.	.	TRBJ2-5	TGTGCCAGTACAGCCTTGGGGCAGGGGGAGACCCAGTACTTC	CASTALGQGETQYF
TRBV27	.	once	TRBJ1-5	TGTGCCAGCAGTTCGACTCCCTTGCCACAGCCCCAGCATTTT	CASSSTPLPQPQHF
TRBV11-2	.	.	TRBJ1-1	TGTGCCAGCAGCTTAGAGGCATGGTCGGGGTTGGCTTTCTTT	CASSLEAWSGLAFF
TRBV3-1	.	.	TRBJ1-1	TGTGCCAGCAGCCAAGGGCTCACTATGAACACTGAAGCTTTCTTT	CASSQGLTMNTEAFF
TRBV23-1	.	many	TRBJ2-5	TGCGCCAGCAGTCAAGGTCCAGGGGCAAAGACCCAGTACTTC	CASSQGPGAKTQYF
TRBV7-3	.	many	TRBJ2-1	TGTGCCACCTCACGGGGGCAGGGTGAGCAGTTCTTC	CATSRGQGEQFF
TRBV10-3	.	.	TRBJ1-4	TGTGCCATCAGTCCCCTGGCAGGGGTGGACGAAAAACTGTTTTTT	CAISPLAGVDEKLFF
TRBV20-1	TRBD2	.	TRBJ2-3	TGCAGTGCACCACTAGCGGGGGTTAACACAGATACGCAGTATTTT	CSAPLAGVNTDTQYF
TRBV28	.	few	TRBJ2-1	TGTGCCAGCAGTTTAGTCGGCTACAATGAGCAGTTCTTC	CASSLVGYNEQFF
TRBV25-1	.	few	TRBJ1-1	TGTGCCAGCAGTGCGACCCGGACAATTAAAGCTTTCTTT	CASSATRTIKAFF
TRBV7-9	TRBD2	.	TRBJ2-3	TGTGCCAGCAGCTCCTCGGAGTGGAGGCGGGGGAGGATAGATACGCAGTATTTT	CASSSSEWRRGRIDTQYF
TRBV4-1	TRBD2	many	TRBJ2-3	TGCGCCAGCAGCCAAGCCGGGACTAGTGCAGATACGCAGTATTTT	CASSQAGTSADTQYF
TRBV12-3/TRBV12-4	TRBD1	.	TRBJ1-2	TGTGCCAGCACCCGGACAGGGCTTAACTATGGCTACACCTTC	CASTRTGLNYGYTF
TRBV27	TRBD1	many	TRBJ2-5	TGTGCCAGCAGTCTGACAGGGTTGGAGACCCAGTACTTC	CASSLTGLETQYF
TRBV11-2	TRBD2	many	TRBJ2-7	TGTGCCAGCAGCTCAATCCGGGGGGGCCGCAACGAGCAGTACTTC	CASSSIRGGRNEQYF
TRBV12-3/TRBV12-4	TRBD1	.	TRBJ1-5	TGTGCCAGCAGAGCGACGGGACAGGAGAATCAGCCCCAGCATTTT	CASRATGQENQPQHF